Presented here are 15 T cell receptor beta chains from one specimen sequenced in a study of blood T cell repertoires in COVID-19. The repertoire was sequenced with immunoSEQ multiplex PCR; TCRdb's copy has only in-frame clones and lacks some. This table has around 130,000 clones, around 88% appearing once. The sample consisted of peripheral blood. These receptors were obtained from a woman aged 45-65 years who had recovered from COVID-19.

For the CDR3, the DNA is TGTGCTAGTGGTTTGAGACTGTCCACTGAAGCTTTCTTT. Translating gives CASGLRLSTEAFF. The chain employs TRBV12-5 and TRBJ1-1; D is ambiguous. The germline gives CDR1 LGHNT, CDR2 FRNRAP. The CDR3 spans 13 residues. V lost 2 bases to trimming and J lost 4 bases, with 8 bases between them.

The rearrangement links TRBV3-1 (or the pseudogene TRBV3-2) to TRBJ2-3; 7 positions match TRBD2. Looked up from germline, CDR1 is LGHDT and CDR2 is YNNKEL (reference sequence). This CDR3 has 18 residues. The V and J ends lost 0 bases and 4 bases, in that order; junction bases with no gene match: 13. The CDR3 coding sequence is TGTGCCAGCAGCCAAGATTGGGGAGCGGGGAGGGGTTCAGATACGCAGTATTTT. It yields the protein CASSQDWGAGRGSDTQYF.

This chain joins TRBV29-1 and TRBJ2-5; TRBD2 aligns across 7 bases. CDR1 is SQVTM and CDR2 is ANQGSEA in the germline V gene. The CDR3 has 16 residues. CDR3 amino acids: CTSGGAGLPWVETQYF. CDR3 bases: TGCACCTCCGGTGGGGCGGGACTACCCTGGGTAGAGACCCAGTACTTC.

This sequence joins TRBV2 and TRBJ2-3, with D tentatively TRBD2 (5 bases). The CDR3 runs to 12 residues. Germline-derived CDR1 and CDR2 are SNHLY and FYNNEI. Trimming removed 5 bases at V and 6 bases at J, with 9 bases between. As DNA, the CDR3 is TGTGCCAGCAGTTACGAGCGGGATACGCAGTATTTT. It codes for CASSYERDTQYF.

There are many counts of this clone. The genes are TRBV19 and TRBJ1-3; D uncertain. V dropped 5 bases and J dropped 8 bases, with 16 bases sitting between them. CDR3 length equals 14 residues. Germline values: CDR1 LNHDA, CDR2 SQIVND (reference sequence). The CDR3 bases are TGTGCCAGTAGTGCCCCCGAAAGTGCGCACACCATATATTTT. Protein sequence: CASSAPESAHTIYF. Variable domain in full (rest from reference TRBV19 and TRBJ1-3): DGGITQSPKYLFRKEGQNVTLSCEQNLNHDAMYWYRQDPGQGLRLIYYSQIVNDFQKGDIAEGYSVSREKKESFPLTVTSAQKNPTAFYLCASSAPESAHTIYFGEGSWLTVV.

This clone was seen repeatedly, ten times or more. The chain couples TRBV4-2 to TRBJ1-2; the D gene is possibly TRBD1 (6 bases). Germline V gives CDR1 LGHNA, CDR2 YNFKEQ. V was pared by 3 bases and J by 8 bases, with 19 bases between. The CDR3 length is 15 residues. The CDR3 bases are TGTGCCAGCAGCCAGGGTACAGGGAGGGGAGAAGGCTACACCTTC. Residues: CASSQGTGRGEGYTF.

The CDR3 reads CASSRSTGATNEKLFF. The CDR3 DNA sequence: TGTGCCAGCAGCAGGAGTACAGGGGCAACTAATGAAAAACTGTTTTTT. The chain couples TRBV3-1 (or the pseudogene TRBV3-2) to TRBJ1-4, with 7 positions matching TRBD1. The J segment lost 0 bases and the V segment lost 5 bases, leaving 6 bases of the junction unmatched. CDR1 LGHDT and CDR2 YNNKEL come from the germline V gene (reference sequence). The CDR3 runs 16 residues.

The V and J genes are TRBV6-6 and TRBJ2-7; TRBD2 agrees at 15 bases. This CDR3 comprises 17 residues. The V gene end was trimmed by 5 bases and the J gene end by 6 bases; junction bases not matched to a gene: 11. The germline V gene encodes CDR1 MNHNY and CDR2 SVGAGI (reference sequence). The CDR3 region has the DNA TGTGCCAGCAGTCCGACCGGGACTAGCGGGAGGAAGGGCGAGCAGTACTTC. Amino acid sequence: CASSPTGTSGRKGEQYF.

This clone was seen once. This sequence joins TRBV6-1 and TRBJ1-2; D is possibly TRBD1 (5 bases). Trimming removed 2 bases from V and 4 bases from J, with 8 bases in between. CDR1 is MNHNS, CDR2 SASEGT, per germline. The CDR3 is made up of 13 amino acids. The chain's CDR3 is CASSEQGAYGYTF. CDR3 bases: TGTGCCAGCAGTGAACAGGGTGCCTATGGCTACACCTTC.

The CDR3, as DNA: TGCAGCGTTCAGTCCGGGAATCAGCCCCAGCATTTT. Its translation is CSVQSGNQPQHF. V and J are TRBV29-1 and TRBJ1-5; no reliable D call. Per the germline V gene, CDR1 is SQVTM and CDR2 is ANQGSEA. The CDR3 loop spans 12 amino acids. V shed 5 bases and J shed 4 bases, with 9 bases lying between them.

The chain carries TRBV9 and TRBJ2-2; the match to TRBD2 covers 7 bases. This CDR3 comprises 15 residues. With V trimmed by 3 bases and J by 1 base, 3 bases remained unmatched. Germline V CDR1 and CDR2: SGDLS, YYNGEE. CDR3 sequence: CASSATSVNTGELFF. CDR3 sequence (DNA): TGTGCCAGCAGCGCTACTAGCGTGAACACCGGGGAGCTGTTTTTT.

This chain uses TRBV7-3 with TRBJ1-3; D gene uncertain. This CDR3 is built from 13 residues. Germline values: CDR1 SGHTA, CDR2 FQGTGA. V shed 8 bases and J shed 2 bases, with 10 bases lying between them. The CDR3 DNA is TGTGCCAGCGGTTCCGGTGCTGGAAACACCATATATTTT. It codes for CASGSGAGNTIYF.

The chain carries TRBV30 and TRBJ2-7; TRBD1 is a possible D gene (6 bases). The CDR3 runs to 12 residues. Trimming removed 1 base at V and 2 bases at J, with 6 bases between. Germline assignment: CDR1 GTSNPN and CDR2 SVGIG (reference sequence). The DNA for the CDR3 is TGTGCCTGGAGTGACAGGGCCTACGAGCAGTACTTC. Protein sequence: CAWSDRAYEQYF.

V and J are TRBV13 and TRBJ2-7, with 8 bases that match TRBD2. Germline CDR1 and CDR2: PRHDT and FYEKMQ (reference sequence). V shed 4 bases and J 5 bases; nucleotides not matched to a gene: 10. This CDR3 spans 15 amino acids. This CDR3 is CASSSGTRVLHEQYF. The CDR3 coding sequence is TGTGCCAGCAGCTCCGGGACTAGGGTTCTCCACGAGCAGTACTTC.

This clone was counted once. V gene TRBV19 combines with J gene TRBJ1-4, with D possibly TRBD1 on 5 matching bases. The CDR3 is made up of 14 amino acids. Germline V gives CDR1 LNHDA, CDR2 SQIVND (reference sequence). V dropped 4 bases and J dropped 5 bases, with 11 bases sitting between them. The CDR3 here is CASSNSGGNEKLFF. The CDR3 DNA sequence: TGTGCCAGTAGTAATTCGGGGGGAAATGAAAAACTGTTTTTT.